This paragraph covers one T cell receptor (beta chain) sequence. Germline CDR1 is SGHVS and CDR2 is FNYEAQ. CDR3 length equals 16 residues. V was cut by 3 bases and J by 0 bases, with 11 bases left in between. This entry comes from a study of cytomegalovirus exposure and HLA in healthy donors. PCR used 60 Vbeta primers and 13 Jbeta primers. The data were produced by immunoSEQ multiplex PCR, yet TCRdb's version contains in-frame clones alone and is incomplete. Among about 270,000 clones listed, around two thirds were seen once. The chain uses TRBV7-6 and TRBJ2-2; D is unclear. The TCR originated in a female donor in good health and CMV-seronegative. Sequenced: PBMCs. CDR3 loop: CASSFLTVPNTGELFF. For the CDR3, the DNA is TGTGCCAGCAGCTTCCTCACGGTACCGAACACCGGGGAGCTGTTTTTT.